The next 19 T cell receptor beta chains were all read from a single sample in a study of blood T cell repertoires in COVID-19. Generated by immunoSEQ multiplex PCR, the TCRdb table keeps only in-frame clones and is missing some. The sample has 120,000 to 150,000 clones, 80% seen once; the top ten hold roughly 4.7%. The sample consisted of peripheral blood. These receptors came from a woman between 45 and 60 years old with acute or convalescent COVID-19.

The chain uses TRBV5-5 and TRBJ1-3; TRBD1 is a possible D gene (6 bases). Germline CDR1 SGHKS, CDR2 YYEKEE (reference sequence). The CDR3 has 16 residues. Trimming cost V 4 bases and J 2 bases, with 16 bases left between them. This CDR3 is CASSHWQGPTGNTIYF. The CDR3, as DNA: TGTGCCAGCAGCCATTGGCAGGGGCCAACTGGAAACACCATATATTTT.

V and J are TRBV5-1 and TRBJ2-1, with 9 bases fitting TRBD2. The CDR3 spans 17 residues. V was clipped by 0 bases and J by 3 bases; unmatched bases: 7. CDR1 is SGHRS and CDR2 is YFSETQ in the germline V gene. CDR3 bases: TGCGCCAGCAGCTTGGCCCCCAGCGGGGGGATCTACAATGAGCAGTTCTTC. Translating it yields CASSLAPSGGIYNEQFF.

This chain uses TRBV7-2 with TRBJ1-4; TRBD1 might be the D (5 bases). Trimming took off 5 bases at V and 8 bases at J, with 12 bases between the two ends. Germline V gives CDR1 SGHTA, CDR2 FQGNSA. The CDR3 length is 13 residues. The CDR3 spells CASSGQRGEKLFF. The CDR3 DNA is TGTGCCAGCAGCGGTCAACGGGGGGAAAAACTGTTTTTT.

The chain couples TRBV14 to TRBJ1-5; maybe TRBD1 (5 bases). The length of the CDR3 is 13 residues. V was clipped by 4 bases and J by 4 bases, with 8 bases between them. Germline V gene data show CDR1 as SGHDN and CDR2 as FVKESK. The CDR3: CASSPGWNQPQHF. The CDR3 region has the DNA TGTGCCAGCAGCCCAGGGTGGAATCAGCCCCAGCATTTT. The whole variable domain, filled in from reference TRBV14 and TRBJ1-5, reads EAGVTQFPSHSVIEKGQTVTLRCDPISGHDNLYWYRRVMGKEIKFLLHFVKESKQDESGMPNNRFLAERTGGTYSTLKVQPAELEDSGVYFCASSPGWNQPQHFGDGTRLSIL.

In the case of this clone: Other DNA sequences from this sample encode an identical CDR3 as well. CDR3 in DNA: TGTGCCAGTAGACCTGGACAGGGCTACACTGAAGCTTTCTTT. This sequence encodes CASRPGQGYTEAFF. The chain links TRBV19 to TRBJ1-1; 8 bases are a match to TRBD1. Per the germline V gene, CDR1 is LNHDA and CDR2 is SQIVND (reference sequence). With V trimmed by 6 bases and J by 3 bases, 6 bases remained unmatched. The CDR3 runs 14 residues. The whole variable domain, remainder taken from reference TRBV19 and TRBJ1-1, is DGGITQSPKYLFRKEGQNVTLSCEQNLNHDAMYWYRQDPGQGLRLIYYSQIVNDFQKGDIAEGYSVSREKKESFPLTVTSAQKNPTAFYLCASRPGQGYTEAFFGQGTRLTVV.

V usage is TRBV27 and J usage is TRBJ1-5, with a weak D call TRBD1 (6 bases). From germline, CDR1 is MNHEY and CDR2 SMNVEV (reference sequence). This CDR3 contains 15 residues. V lost 8 bases to trimming and J lost 6 bases, with 20 bases between them. This chain's CDR3 is CASSSAGGEGQPQHF. The CDR3, as DNA: TGTGCCAGCTCCTCAGCGGGGGGCGAGGGTCAGCCCCAGCATTTT.

The V and J genes are TRBV7-3 and TRBJ1-1; D unresolved. Germline CDR1 SGHTA, CDR2 FQGTGA. CDR3 length: 14 amino acids. V was clipped by 2 bases and J by 0 bases, with 7 bases between them. The CDR3 loop is CASSLSLLNTEAFF. In nucleotides, the CDR3 is TGTGCCAGCAGCTTATCCCTATTGAACACTGAAGCTTTCTTT.

This sequence joins TRBV27 and TRBJ2-1; maybe TRBD1 (5 bases). CDR1 is MNHEY, CDR2 SMNVEV, per germline (reference sequence). The CDR3 extends over 16 amino acids. Trimming stripped 1 base from V and 4 bases from J, with 14 bases between. The CDR3 loop is CASSLFATATYNEQFF. The CDR3 region has the DNA TGTGCCAGCAGTTTATTCGCGACAGCCACTTACAATGAGCAGTTCTTC.

The chain employs TRBV6-2 or TRBV6-3 and TRBJ2-7, with TRBD1 matching over 9 bases. The CDR3 consists of 15 residues. Germline CDR1 and CDR2: MNHEY and SVGEGT. V was clipped by 5 bases and J by 2 bases; unmatched bases: 7. CDR3 sequence (DNA): TGTGCCAGCAGTCGCGGAGGACAGGGGACCTACGAGCAGTACTTC. It codes for CASSRGGQGTYEQYF.

V and J are TRBV28 and TRBJ2-1; the match to TRBD1 covers 7 bases. Germline assignment: CDR1 MDHEN and CDR2 SYDVKM. V shed 6 bases and J 1 base; nucleotides not matched to a gene: 6. The CDR3 is made up of 15 amino acids. The CDR3 DNA sequence: TGTGCCAGCAGAATAGGGGGCTTTTCCTACAATGAGCAGTTCTTC. Translating it yields CASRIGGFSYNEQFF. Supplemented by reference TRBV28 and TRBJ2-1, the full variable domain reads DVKVTQSSRYLVKRTGEKVFLECVQDMDHENMFWYRQDPGLGLRLIYFSYDVKMKEKGDIPEGYSVSREKKERFSLILESASTNQTSMYLCASRIGGFSYNEQFFGPGTRLTVL.

Here the CDR3 DNA reads TGTGCCAGCAGCGGAGTTGCTCAAGAGACCCAGTACTTC. It encodes CASSGVAQETQYF. This rearrangement joins TRBV9 to TRBJ2-5; no definite D call. The germline V and J ends were trimmed by 3 bases and 2 bases, with 8 bases remaining between them. CDR3 length: 13 residues. In germline, CDR1 is SGDLS, CDR2 YYNGEE.

CDR3 nucleotide sequence: TGTGCCAGCAGCCAACCCACCTTAGGGGGAAGTGGGGGCTACACCTTC. Its translation is CASSQPTLGGSGGYTF. J is TRBJ1-2 and V is TRBV3-1 (or the pseudogene TRBV3-2), with TRBD1 as a possible D gene (6 bases). V was trimmed by 2 bases and J by 8 bases, leaving 21 bases between them. Germline lookup yields CDR1 LGHDT and CDR2 YNNKEL (reference sequence). The CDR3 extends over 16 amino acids.

V usage is TRBV6-5 and J usage is TRBJ1-1; D might be TRBD1 (6 bases). Germline CDR1 reads MNHEY; CDR2 reads SVGAGI. The V end lost 7 bases, the J end lost 4 bases, and 10 bases lay between the germline ends. This CDR3 spans 12 amino acids. CDR3 sequence: CASKTGLTEAFF. The CDR3 DNA sequence: TGTGCCAGCAAAACAGGGCTCACTGAAGCTTTCTTT.

The chain is built from TRBV10-3 and TRBJ1-2, with 9 bases that match TRBD1. The ends lost 4 bases at V and 8 bases at J; junction bases unmatched: 8. The CDR3 length is 14 residues. Per germline, CDR1 ENHRY and CDR2 SYGVKD. The CDR3 DNA reads as TGTGCCATCAGTGGCGGGGACAGGGTAAAAGGCTACACCTTC. Translating gives CAISGGDRVKGYTF.

The CDR3 spells CASSLVFSTGVGIYGYTF. The DNA of the CDR3 is TGTGCCAGCAGCTTAGTATTTTCCACAGGGGTAGGGATCTATGGCTACACCTTC. The rearrangement joins TRBV7-2 to TRBJ1-2; 7 nucleotides agree with TRBD1. Looked up from germline, CDR1 is SGHTA and CDR2 is FQGNSA. Trimming removed 1 base from V and 4 bases from J; junction bases left unmatched: 15. The CDR3 is made up of 18 amino acids.

The chain recombines TRBV5-8 with TRBJ1-5; D perhaps matches TRBD1 (5 bases). CDR3 size: 14 residues. With 3 bases removed from V and 6 bases from J, the gap between germline ends came to 13 bases. CDR1 is SGHTS, CDR2 YDEGEE, per germline. CDR3 coding DNA: TGTGCCAGCAGCTCGCAGGGTAGTAGTCAGCCCCAGCATTTT. Its translation: CASSSQGSSQPQHF.

The chain has TRBV11-2 and TRBJ2-1, with D perhaps matching TRBD2 (5 bases). The germline V and J ends were trimmed by 2 bases and 8 bases, with 7 bases remaining between them. The CDR3 spans 12 residues. CDR1 is SGHAT and CDR2 is FQNNGV in the germline V gene. The CDR3 reads CASSLFGDEQFF. The CDR3 nucleotides read TGTGCCAGCAGCTTATTCGGGGATGAGCAGTTCTTC.

This sequence joins TRBV6-6 and TRBJ1-4; D gene ambiguous. CDR1 is MNHNY, CDR2 SVGAGI, per germline (reference sequence). The CDR3 sequence is 17 residues long. V shed 5 bases and J shed 4 bases, with 20 bases lying between them. The CDR3 sequence: CASSPPPWGGNNEKLFF. CDR3 bases: TGTGCCAGCAGTCCACCCCCCTGGGGAGGCAATAATGAAAAACTGTTTTTT.

The chain links TRBV4-1 to TRBJ2-7, with D unclear. Per germline, CDR1 MGHRA and CDR2 YSYEKL. The CDR3 has 15 residues. V lost 0 bases, J lost 3 bases, and 12 bases lay in between. The CDR3 loop is CASSQDRDLRYEQYF. The CDR3 DNA reads as TGCGCCAGCAGCCAAGATCGAGACTTACGCTACGAGCAGTACTTC.